This T cell receptor beta chain comes out of a study of T cell repertoires in cytomegalovirus infection. In this sample, this clonotype turned up many times. TCRdb used MiXCR to reprocess the reads, holding one entry per CDR3 protein. This table has about 240,000 distinct CDR3 sequences, roughly an eighth appearing once. The CDR3 length is 14 residues. Germline lookup yields CDR1 SGHTA and CDR2 FQGNSA. The ends were cut back, 4 bases at V and 0 bases at J, with 8 bases in the middle. This receptor was taken from a human donor in good health (CMV status not recorded). Some clones in this sample may be carry-over from other donors' samples. Input material: PBMCs. V gene TRBV7-2 combines with J gene TRBJ2-3; D remains unclear. In nucleotides, the CDR3 is TGTGCCAGCAGCTCGGACGGTAGCACAGATACGCAGTATTTT. Amino acids: CASSSDGSTDTQYF. The whole variable domain, remainder taken from reference TRBV7-2 and TRBJ2-3, is GAGVSQSPSNKVTEKGKDVELRCDPISGHTALYWYRQSLGQGLEFLIYFQGNSAPDKSGLPSDRFSAERTGGSVSTLTIQRTQQEDSAVYLCASSSDGSTDTQYFGPGTRLTVL.